Listed below are T cell receptor beta chains from one sample, sequenced in a study of T cell repertoires in cytomegalovirus infection. No antigen is known for these receptors. TCRdb redid the calling of the reads with MiXCR, one entry per CDR3 protein. The sample lists about 830,000 distinct CDR3 sequences; 30% to 35% were seen once. Sequences were derived from cultured CD8+ T cells from PBMCs, sampled from culture after CMV antigen stimulation. These receptors all come from a human donor in good health (CMV status not recorded). Some clones in this sample may be carry-over from other donors' samples. Both conserved end residues are part of each CDR3. The D gene is left open where the match is weak. Size is stated for part of the rows, as once, few or many counts, or as a class when the clone is expanded.

v_call	d_call	j_call	clone_size	cdr3_aa	cdr3_nt
TRBV6-5	NA	TRBJ1-1	NA	CASSYFGGPEAFF	TGTGCCAGCAGTTACTTCGGGGGCCCTGAAGCTTTCTTT
TRBV12-3/TRBV12-4	NA	TRBJ1-5	many	CASSQRGVGNQPQHF	TGTGCCAGCAGCCAGCGGGGGGTTGGCAATCAGCCCCAGCATTTT
TRBV19	TRBD2	TRBJ2-1	NA	CASSMEQVAGAYNEQFF	TGTGCCAGTAGTATGGAGCAAGTAGCGGGGGCCTACAATGAGCAGTTCTTC
TRBV12-3/TRBV12-4	NA	TRBJ1-1	NA	CASSLESRDTEAFF	TGTGCCAGCAGTTTAGAAAGCAGGGACACTGAAGCTTTCTTT
TRBV7-4	TRBD2	TRBJ2-1	NA	CASSSSGGSWDEQFF	TGTGCCAGCAGCTCCTCGGGGGGTAGCTGGGATGAGCAGTTCTTC
TRBV2	NA	TRBJ1-5	NA	CASSLLGLTRGQPQHF	TGTGCCAGCAGTCTTCTAGGGTTGACGAGAGGTCAGCCCCAGCATTTT
TRBV29-1	TRBD1	TRBJ1-1	NA	CSVLGDRGPITEAFF	TGCAGCGTCCTGGGGGACAGGGGGCCTATCACTGAAGCTTTCTTT
TRBV19	TRBD2	TRBJ2-3	NA	CASSTTSPDTQYF	TGTGCCAGTAGTACGACTAGCCCAGATACGCAGTATTTT
TRBV29-1	NA	TRBJ1-1	NA	CSVPPTGTEAFF	TGCAGCGTACCTCCTACGGGCACTGAAGCTTTCTTT
TRBV6-2/TRBV6-3	NA	TRBJ2-5	NA	CASSGSKTQYF	TGTGCCAGCAGTGGGTCCAAGACCCAGTACTTC
TRBV6-6	NA	TRBJ1-4	few	CASSYRVATNEKLFF	TGTGCCAGCAGTTACCGGGTTGCAACTAATGAAAAACTGTTTTTT
TRBV19	TRBD2	TRBJ2-1	NA	CASTLAGGLYNEQFF	TGTGCCAGTACACTAGCGGGGGGCCTCTACAATGAGCAGTTCTTC
TRBV6-6	NA	TRBJ1-2	few	CASSYSDGPLGYTF	TGTGCCAGCAGTTACTCGGACGGACCCCTAGGCTACACCTTC
TRBV4-2	NA	TRBJ2-7	few	CASSQAGTNYEQYF	TGTGCCAGCAGCCAAGCCGGGACGAACTACGAGCAGTACTTC
TRBV27	NA	TRBJ2-3	NA	CASSPVQDRTDTQYF	TGTGCCAGCAGCCCTGTCCAGGACCGCACAGATACGCAGTATTTT
TRBV7-9	TRBD1	TRBJ1-1	NA	CASSAPEQGTNTEAFF	TGTGCCAGCAGCGCCCCGGAACAGGGGACGAACACTGAAGCTTTCTTT
TRBV7-2	NA	TRBJ1-5	few	CASSSPHSNQPQHF	TGTGCCAGCAGCTCGCCCCATAGCAATCAGCCCCAGCATTTT
TRBV12-3/TRBV12-4	NA	TRBJ2-1	NA	CASSVRRVNEQFF	TGTGCCAGCAGCGTCCGGAGAGTAAATGAGCAGTTCTTC
TRBV7-9	NA	TRBJ2-2	few	CASRGLTTGELFF	TGTGCCAGCAGAGGACTGACCACCGGGGAGCTGTTTTTT
TRBV2	NA	TRBJ2-1	NA	CASLGRDYNEQFF	TGTGCCAGCCTTGGACGGGATTACAATGAGCAGTTCTTC
TRBV7-8	NA	TRBJ2-1	NA	CASSNPRLQFREQFF	TGTGCCAGCAGCAATCCCCGTCTTCAGTTCCGAGAGCAGTTCTTC
TRBV5-4	TRBD1	TRBJ2-2	once	CASMRTGVASQITGELFF	TGTGCCAGCATGAGGACAGGGGTGGCTAGCCAAATCACCGGGGAGCTGTTTTTT
TRBV5-4	NA	TRBJ2-2	once	CASTQGGENTGELFF	TGTGCCAGCACCCAGGGGGGGGAAAACACCGGGGAGCTGTTTTTT
TRBV6-1	NA	TRBJ2-1	NA	CASSEPPTGVNEQFF	TGTGCCAGCAGTGAACCTCCCACCGGGGTGAATGAGCAGTTCTTC
TRBV7-6	NA	TRBJ1-1	NA	CASSLARSEAFF	TGTGCCAGCAGCTTAGCCAGATCTGAAGCTTTCTTT
TRBV14	NA	TRBJ1-1	NA	CASSHWRNTEAFF	TGTGCCAGCAGCCATTGGAGGAACACTGAAGCTTTCTTT
TRBV25-1	TRBD1	TRBJ1-6	NA	CASSEDRTSYNSPLHF	TGTGCCAGCAGTGAGGACAGGACAAGCTATAATTCACCCCTCCACTTT
TRBV27	TRBD2	TRBJ2-2	few	CASSWLAGKANTGELFF	TGTGCCAGCAGTTGGTTAGCGGGGAAAGCGAACACCGGGGAGCTGTTTTTT
TRBV7-4	TRBD1	TRBJ1-2	NA	CASSQRSDRGRGVGGYTF	TGTGCCAGCAGCCAAAGATCCGACAGGGGGCGCGGGGTTGGTGGCTACACCTTC
TRBV7-9	NA	TRBJ2-2	few	CASSPVGGDLSGELFF	TGTGCCAGCAGCCCAGTCGGAGGGGACTTATCCGGGGAGCTGTTTTTT
TRBV5-1	NA	TRBJ2-1	NA	CASSLTQDNEQFF	TGCGCCAGCAGCTTAACCCAAGACAATGAGCAGTTCTTC
TRBV7-6	TRBD2	TRBJ2-2	many	CASSLGASGERELFF	TGTGCCAGCAGCTTAGGGGCTAGCGGGGAACGGGAGCTGTTTTTT
TRBV12-3/TRBV12-4	TRBD1	TRBJ1-1	many	CASSFETGKAGDGTEAFF	TGTGCCAGCAGTTTCGAGACAGGGAAGGCGGGTGACGGCACTGAAGCTTTCTTT
TRBV7-6	NA	TRBJ1-4	NA	CASSFGGQATNEKLFF	TGTGCCAGCAGCTTTGGAGGTCAGGCAACTAATGAAAAACTGTTTTTT
TRBV20-1	NA	TRBJ1-4	NA	CSARPGSGEKLFF	TGCAGTGCTAGACCGGGGAGCGGTGAAAAACTGTTTTTT
TRBV27	NA	TRBJ1-1	few	CASSVPGRKGTEAFF	TGTGCCAGCAGCGTACCGGGACGGAAGGGCACTGAAGCTTTCTTT
TRBV7-6	NA	TRBJ1-6	few	CASSPRTDSGYNSPLHF	TGTGCCAGCAGCCCTCGGACAGACAGCGGGTATAATTCACCCCTCCACTTT
TRBV15	TRBD1	TRBJ2-3	few	CATSDWDRTSTDTQYF	TGTGCCACCAGCGACTGGGACAGAACTAGCACAGATACGCAGTATTTT
TRBV24-1	NA	TRBJ2-2	few	CATGSGGELFF	TGTGCCACCGGATCAGGTGGGGAGCTGTTTTTT
TRBV10-2	NA	TRBJ1-2	NA	CATRRGSNYGYTF	TGCGCCACGCGGAGGGGCTCCAACTATGGCTACACCTTC
TRBV7-9	TRBD1	TRBJ1-1	many	CASTLQGAQTEAFF	TGTGCCAGCACGTTACAGGGGGCACAGACTGAAGCTTTCTTT
TRBV24-1	NA	TRBJ1-5	few	CATSDSRDIGGNQPQHF	TGTGCCACCAGTGATTCTAGGGACATCGGAGGGAATCAGCCCCAGCATTTT
TRBV5-1	NA	TRBJ2-7	few	CASSWAIDYEQYF	TGCGCCAGCAGCTGGGCCATAGACTACGAGCAGTACTTC
TRBV28	TRBD1	TRBJ1-5	NA	CASSYRDRGYQPQHF	TGTGCCAGCAGTTACCGGGACAGGGGGTACCAGCCCCAGCATTTT
TRBV4-1	TRBD2	TRBJ2-5	NA	CASSQDVAGGSSRETQYF	TGCGCCAGCAGCCAAGATGTAGCGGGGGGCTCAAGTAGGGAGACCCAGTACTTC
TRBV2	NA	TRBJ2-7	NA	CASSFEGSEQYF	TGTGCCAGCAGTTTCGAAGGCTCCGAGCAGTACTTC
TRBV11-2	TRBD2	TRBJ2-3	few	CASSPWTSSTDTQYF	TGTGCCAGCAGCCCCTGGACTAGCAGCACAGATACGCAGTATTTT
TRBV7-8	NA	TRBJ2-1	many	CASSSRDPKSDNEQFF	TGTGCCAGCAGCTCCCGGGACCCAAAGTCAGACAATGAGCAGTTCTTC